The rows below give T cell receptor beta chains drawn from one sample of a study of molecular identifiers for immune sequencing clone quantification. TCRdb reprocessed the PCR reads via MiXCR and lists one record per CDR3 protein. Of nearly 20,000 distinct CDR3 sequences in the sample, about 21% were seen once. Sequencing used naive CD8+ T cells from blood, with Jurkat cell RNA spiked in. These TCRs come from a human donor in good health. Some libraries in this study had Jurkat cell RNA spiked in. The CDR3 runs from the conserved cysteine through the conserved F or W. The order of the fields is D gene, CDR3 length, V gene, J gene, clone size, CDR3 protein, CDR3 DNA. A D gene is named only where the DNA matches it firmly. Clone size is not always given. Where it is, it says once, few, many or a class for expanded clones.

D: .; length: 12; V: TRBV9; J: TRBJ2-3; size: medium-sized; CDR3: CASSGITDTQYF; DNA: TGTGCCAGCAGCGGAATTACAGATACGCAGTATTTT
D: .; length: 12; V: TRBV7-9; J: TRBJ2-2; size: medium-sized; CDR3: CASSLGTGELFF; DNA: TGTGCCAGCAGCTTGGGCACCGGGGAGCTGTTTTTT
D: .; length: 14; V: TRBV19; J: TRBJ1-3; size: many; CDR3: CVTAPGGSGNTIYF; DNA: TGTGTCACCGCCCCGGGAGGTTCTGGAAACACCATATATTTT
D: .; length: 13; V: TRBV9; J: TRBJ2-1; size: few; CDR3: CANSVGGADEQFF; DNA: TGTGCCAACAGCGTAGGAGGGGCGGATGAGCAGTTCTTC
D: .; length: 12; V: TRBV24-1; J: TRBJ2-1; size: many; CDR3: CATSDKGVGQFF; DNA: TGTGCCACCAGTGATAAAGGGGTAGGGCAGTTCTTC
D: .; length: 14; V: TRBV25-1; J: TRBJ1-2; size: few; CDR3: CASSDARYNYGYTF; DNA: TGTGCCAGCAGTGACGCTAGATATAACTATGGCTACACCTTC
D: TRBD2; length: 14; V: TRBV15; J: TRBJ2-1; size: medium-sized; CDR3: CATSPGTSGTRLAF; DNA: TGTGCCACCAGCCCCGGGACTAGCGGGACCCGGCTCGCTTTC
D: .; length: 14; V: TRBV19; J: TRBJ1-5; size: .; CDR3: CASSPGRSNQPQHF; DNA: TGTGCCAGTAGTCCCGGCCGTAGCAATCAGCCCCAGCATTTT
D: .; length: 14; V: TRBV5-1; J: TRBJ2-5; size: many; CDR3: CASSLDSPGRTQYF; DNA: TGCGCCAGCAGCTTGGACAGCCCCGGTAGGACCCAGTACTTC
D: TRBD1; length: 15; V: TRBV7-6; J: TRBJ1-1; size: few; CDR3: CASSLARGHNTEAFF; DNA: TGTGCCAGCAGCTTAGCGAGGGGGCACAACACTGAAGCTTTCTTT
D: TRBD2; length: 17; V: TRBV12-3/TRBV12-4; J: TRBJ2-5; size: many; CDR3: CASSLFWSGRAGETQYF; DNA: TGTGCCAGCAGTTTATTTTGGAGCGGGAGGGCCGGTGAGACCCAGTACTTC
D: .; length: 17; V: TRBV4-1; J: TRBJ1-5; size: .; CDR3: CASSQLPSRGLNQPQHF; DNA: TGCGCCAGCAGCCAACTTCCCAGCCGGGGGTTAAATCAGCCCCAGCATTTT
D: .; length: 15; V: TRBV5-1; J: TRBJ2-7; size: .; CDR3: CASSLQDPSSYEQYF; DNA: TGCGCCAGCAGCTTACAGGATCCCAGCTCCTACGAGCAGTACTTC
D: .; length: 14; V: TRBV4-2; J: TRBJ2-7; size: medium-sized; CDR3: CASSQDGLDYEQYF; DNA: TGTGCCAGCAGCCAAGACGGGCTAGACTACGAGCAGTACTTC
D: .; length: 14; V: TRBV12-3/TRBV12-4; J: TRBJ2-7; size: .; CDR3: CASSFDSLSYEQYF; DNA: TGTGCCAGCAGTTTTGACAGCCTTTCCTACGAGCAGTACTTC
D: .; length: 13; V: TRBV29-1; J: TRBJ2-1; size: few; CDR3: CSVEPPGVNEQFF; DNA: TGCAGCGTTGAGCCCCCAGGGGTCAATGAGCAGTTCTTC
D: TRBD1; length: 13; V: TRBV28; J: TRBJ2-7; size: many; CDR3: CAITGAPSYEQYF; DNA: TGTGCCATAACAGGGGCCCCCTCCTACGAGCAGTACTTC
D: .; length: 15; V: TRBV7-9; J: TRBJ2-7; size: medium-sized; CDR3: CASSLVRLAPYEQYF; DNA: TGTGCCAGCAGCTTAGTTAGGCTAGCCCCCTACGAGCAGTACTTC
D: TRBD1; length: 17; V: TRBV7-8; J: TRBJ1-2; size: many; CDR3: CASSLYNSGGGSGGYTF; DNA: TGTGCCAGCAGCTTATACAATTCAGGGGGCGGGAGCGGGGGCTACACCTTC
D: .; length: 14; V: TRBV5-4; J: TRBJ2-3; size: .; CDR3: CASSLMGFPDTQYF; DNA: TGTGCCAGCAGCTTGATGGGTTTCCCAGATACGCAGTATTTT
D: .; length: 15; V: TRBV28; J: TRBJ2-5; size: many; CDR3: CASSPPLTSRETQYF; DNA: TGTGCCAGCAGTCCTCCTCTGACTAGTCGGGAGACCCAGTACTTC
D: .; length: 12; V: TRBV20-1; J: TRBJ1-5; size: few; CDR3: CSASRGTQPQHF; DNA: TGCAGTGCTAGCCGAGGAACTCAGCCCCAGCATTTT
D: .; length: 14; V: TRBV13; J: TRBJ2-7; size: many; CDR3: CASSDPMSSYEQYF; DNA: TGTGCCAGCAGCGACCCCATGAGCTCCTACGAGCAGTACTTC
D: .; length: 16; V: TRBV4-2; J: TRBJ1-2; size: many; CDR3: CASSQGAVGTDYGYTF; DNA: TGTGCCAGCAGCCAGGGGGCCGTCGGCACTGACTATGGCTACACCTTC
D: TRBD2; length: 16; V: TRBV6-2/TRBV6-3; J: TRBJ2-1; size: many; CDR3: CASKGWASGNYNEQFF; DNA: TGTGCCAGCAAGGGATGGGCTAGCGGGAACTACAATGAGCAGTTCTTC
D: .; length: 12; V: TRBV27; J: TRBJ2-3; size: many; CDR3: CASSSPPDTQYF; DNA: TGTGCCAGCAGTTCACCTCCAGATACGCAGTATTTT
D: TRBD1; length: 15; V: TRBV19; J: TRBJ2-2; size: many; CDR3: CASSPSGTGAGELFF; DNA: TGTGCCAGTAGTCCGTCCGGGACAGGGGCCGGGGAGCTGTTTTTT
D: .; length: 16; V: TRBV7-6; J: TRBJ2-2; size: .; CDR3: CASSSVLGKDTGELFF; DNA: TGTGCCAGCAGCTCGGTTTTGGGTAAAGACACCGGGGAGCTGTTTTTT
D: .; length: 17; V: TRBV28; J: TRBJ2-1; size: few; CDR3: CASSPGEDLLPNNEQFF; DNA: TGTGCCAGCAGTCCTGGTGAGGACCTACTTCCCAACAATGAGCAGTTCTTC
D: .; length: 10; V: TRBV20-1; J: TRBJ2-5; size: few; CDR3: CSASSGPQYF; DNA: TGCAGTGCTAGTTCGGGACCCCAGTACTTC
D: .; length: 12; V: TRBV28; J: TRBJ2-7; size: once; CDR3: CAISGFAYEQYF; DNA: TGTGCCATCTCAGGGTTCGCCTACGAGCAGTACTTC
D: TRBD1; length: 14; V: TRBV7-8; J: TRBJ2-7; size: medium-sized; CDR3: CASSLGTGSYEQYF; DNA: TGTGCCAGCAGCTTGGGGACAGGGTCCTACGAGCAGTACTTC
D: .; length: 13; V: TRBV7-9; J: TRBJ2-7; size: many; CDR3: CASALVGTYEQYF; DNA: TGTGCCAGCGCTCTAGTAGGAACCTACGAGCAGTACTTC
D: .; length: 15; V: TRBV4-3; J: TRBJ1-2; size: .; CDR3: CASSQDRGGGHGYTF; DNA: TGCGCCAGCAGCCAAGATAGGGGGGGGGGGCACGGCTACACCTTC
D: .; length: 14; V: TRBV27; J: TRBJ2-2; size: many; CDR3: CASSWDGYTGELFF; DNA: TGTGCCAGCAGCTGGGACGGATACACCGGGGAGCTGTTTTTT
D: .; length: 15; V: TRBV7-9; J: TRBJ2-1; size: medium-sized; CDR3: CASSLGGNPYNEQFF; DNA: TGTGCCAGCAGCTTAGGCGGGAACCCTTACAATGAGCAGTTCTTC
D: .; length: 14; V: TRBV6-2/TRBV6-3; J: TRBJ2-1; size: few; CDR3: CASSYGPLANEQFF; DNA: TGTGCCAGCAGTTACGGTCCTCTAGCGAATGAGCAGTTCTTC
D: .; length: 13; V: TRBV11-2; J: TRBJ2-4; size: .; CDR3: CASSSAYMNIQYF; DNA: TGTGCCAGCAGCTCCGCTTACATGAACATTCAGTACTTC
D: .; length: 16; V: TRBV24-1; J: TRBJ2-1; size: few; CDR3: CATSDWTAGGGNEQFF; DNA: TGTGCCACCAGTGATTGGACAGCCGGAGGTGGGAATGAGCAGTTCTTC
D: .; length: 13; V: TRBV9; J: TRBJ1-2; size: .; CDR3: CASSGPRQAGYTF; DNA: TGTGCCAGCAGCGGGCCCCGACAGGCTGGCTACACCTTC